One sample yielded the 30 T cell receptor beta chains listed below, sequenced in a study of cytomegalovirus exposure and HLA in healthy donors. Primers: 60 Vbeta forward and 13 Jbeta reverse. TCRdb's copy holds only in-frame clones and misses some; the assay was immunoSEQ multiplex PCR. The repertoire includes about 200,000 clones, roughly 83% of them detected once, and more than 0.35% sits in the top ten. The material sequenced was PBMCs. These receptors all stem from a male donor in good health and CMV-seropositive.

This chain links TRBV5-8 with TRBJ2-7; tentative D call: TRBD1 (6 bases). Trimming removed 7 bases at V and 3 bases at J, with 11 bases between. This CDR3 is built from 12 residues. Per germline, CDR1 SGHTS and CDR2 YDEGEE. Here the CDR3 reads CASLQQGYEQYF. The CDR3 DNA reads TGTGCCAGCCTCCAACAGGGCTACGAGCAGTACTTC.

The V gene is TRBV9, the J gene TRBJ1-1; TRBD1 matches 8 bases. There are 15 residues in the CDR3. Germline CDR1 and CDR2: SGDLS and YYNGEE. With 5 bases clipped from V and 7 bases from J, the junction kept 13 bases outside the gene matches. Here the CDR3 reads CASRPPRGRLGEAFF. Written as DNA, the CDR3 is TGTGCCAGCAGACCACCCAGGGGGCGGTTGGGTGAAGCTTTCTTT.

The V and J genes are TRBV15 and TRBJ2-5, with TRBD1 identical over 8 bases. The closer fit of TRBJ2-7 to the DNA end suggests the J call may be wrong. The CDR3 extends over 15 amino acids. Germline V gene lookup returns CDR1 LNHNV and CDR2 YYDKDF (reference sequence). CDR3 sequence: CATSRGQGAPYEQYF. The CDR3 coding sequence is TGTGCCACCAGCAGGGGCCAGGGGGCCCCCTACGAGCAGTACTTC.

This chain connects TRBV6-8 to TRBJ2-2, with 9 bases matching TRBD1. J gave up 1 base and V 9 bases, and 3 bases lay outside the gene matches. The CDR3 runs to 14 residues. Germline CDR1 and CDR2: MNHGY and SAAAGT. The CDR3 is CARLGQGNTGELFF. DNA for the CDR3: TGTGCCAGGCTGGGACAGGGGAACACCGGGGAGCTGTTTTTT.

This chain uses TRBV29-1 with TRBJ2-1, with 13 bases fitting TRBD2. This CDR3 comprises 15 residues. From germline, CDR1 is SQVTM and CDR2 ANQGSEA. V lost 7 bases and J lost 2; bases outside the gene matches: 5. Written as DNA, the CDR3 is TGCAGCGAAATGGGGACTAGCGGGACCTACAATGAGCAGTTCTTC. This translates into CSEMGTSGTYNEQFF.

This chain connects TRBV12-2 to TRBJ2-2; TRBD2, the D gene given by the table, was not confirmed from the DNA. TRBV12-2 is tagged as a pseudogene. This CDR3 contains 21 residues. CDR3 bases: TGTGCAAGTCGCTTAGCGTCGGGCACACCCCTTTGCGGGGGGGAACGGGGGGAGCTGTTTTTT. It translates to CASRLASGTPLCGGERGELFF.

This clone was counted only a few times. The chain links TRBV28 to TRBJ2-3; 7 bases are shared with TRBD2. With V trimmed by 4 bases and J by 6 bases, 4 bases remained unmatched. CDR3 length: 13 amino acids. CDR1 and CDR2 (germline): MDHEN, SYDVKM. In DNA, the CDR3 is TGTGCCAGCAGTTGGCGGGAGCCGGATACGCAGTATTTT. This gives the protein CASSWREPDTQYF.

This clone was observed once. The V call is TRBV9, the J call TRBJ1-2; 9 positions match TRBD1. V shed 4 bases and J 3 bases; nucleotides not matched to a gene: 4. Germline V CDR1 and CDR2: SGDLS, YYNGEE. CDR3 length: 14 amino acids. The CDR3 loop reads CASSFRTGDYGYTF. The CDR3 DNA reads TGTGCCAGCAGCTTCCGGACAGGGGACTATGGCTACACCTTC.

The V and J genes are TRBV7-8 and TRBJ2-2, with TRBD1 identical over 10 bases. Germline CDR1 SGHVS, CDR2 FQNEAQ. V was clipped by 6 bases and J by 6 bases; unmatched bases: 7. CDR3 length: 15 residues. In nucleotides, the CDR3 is TGTGCCAGCAGGCCCGGGACAGGGGATGCCGGGGAGCTGTTTTTT. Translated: CASRPGTGDAGELFF.

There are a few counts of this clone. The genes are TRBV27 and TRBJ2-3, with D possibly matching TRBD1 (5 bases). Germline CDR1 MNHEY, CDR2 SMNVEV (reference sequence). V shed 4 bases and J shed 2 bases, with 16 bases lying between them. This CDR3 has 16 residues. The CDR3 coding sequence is TGTGCCAGCAGTTGGGGCCTCCTTCGCGACACAGATACGCAGTATTTT. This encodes CASSWGLLRDTDTQYF.

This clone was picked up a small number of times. The CDR3 nucleotides are TGTGCCAGCAGCTTAGCCCCCGGTGAGACCTACGAGCAGTACTTC. It translates to CASSLAPGETYEQYF. This chain joins TRBV7-9 and TRBJ2-7; D is undetermined. Looked up from germline, CDR1 is SEHNR and CDR2 is FQNEAQ (reference sequence). The germline V and J ends were trimmed by 0 bases and 2 bases, with 11 bases remaining between them. This CDR3 is 15 amino acids long.

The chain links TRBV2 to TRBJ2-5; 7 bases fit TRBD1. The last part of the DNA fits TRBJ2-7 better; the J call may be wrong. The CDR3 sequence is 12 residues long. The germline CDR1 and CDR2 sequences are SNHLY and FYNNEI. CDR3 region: CASQTGLYEQYF. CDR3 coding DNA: TGTGCCAGTCAGACAGGGTTATACGAGCAGTACTTC.

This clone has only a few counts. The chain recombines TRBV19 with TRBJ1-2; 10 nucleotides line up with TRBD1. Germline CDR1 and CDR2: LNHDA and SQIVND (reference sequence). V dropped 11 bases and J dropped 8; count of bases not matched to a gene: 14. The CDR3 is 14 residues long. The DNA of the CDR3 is TGTGCCTCTATCGAACGGGACAGGGGCATAGGCTACACCTTC. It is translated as CASIERDRGIGYTF.

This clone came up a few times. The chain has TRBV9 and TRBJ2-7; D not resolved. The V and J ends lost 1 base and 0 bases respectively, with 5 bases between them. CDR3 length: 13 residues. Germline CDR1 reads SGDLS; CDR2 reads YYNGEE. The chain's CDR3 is CASSVSGSYEQYF. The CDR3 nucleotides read TGTGCCAGCAGCGTATCCGGCTCCTACGAGCAGTACTTC.

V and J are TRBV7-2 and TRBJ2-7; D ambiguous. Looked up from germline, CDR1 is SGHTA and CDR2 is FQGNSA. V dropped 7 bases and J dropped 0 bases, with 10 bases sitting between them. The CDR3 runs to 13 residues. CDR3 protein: CASTLQASYEQYF. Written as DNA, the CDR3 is TGTGCCAGCACCCTGCAGGCCTCCTACGAGCAGTACTTC. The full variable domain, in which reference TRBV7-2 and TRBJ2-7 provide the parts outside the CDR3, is GAGVSQSPSNKVTEKGKDVELRCDPISGHTALYWYRQSLGQGLEFLIYFQGNSAPDKSGLPSDRFSAERTGGSVSTLTIQRTQQEDSAVYLCASTLQASYEQYFGPGTRLTVT.

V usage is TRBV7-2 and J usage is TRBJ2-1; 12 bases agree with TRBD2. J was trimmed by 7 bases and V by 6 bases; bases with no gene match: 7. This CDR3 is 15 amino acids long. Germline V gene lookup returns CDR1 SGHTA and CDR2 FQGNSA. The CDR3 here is CASSQGLAGWNEQFF. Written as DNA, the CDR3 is TGTGCCAGCAGTCAAGGACTAGCGGGATGGAATGAGCAGTTCTTC. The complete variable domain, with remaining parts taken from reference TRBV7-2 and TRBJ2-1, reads GAGVSQSPSNKVTEKGKDVELRCDPISGHTALYWYRQSLGQGLEFLIYFQGNSAPDKSGLPSDRFSAERTGGSVSTLTIQRTQQEDSAVYLCASSQGLAGWNEQFFGPGTRLTVL.

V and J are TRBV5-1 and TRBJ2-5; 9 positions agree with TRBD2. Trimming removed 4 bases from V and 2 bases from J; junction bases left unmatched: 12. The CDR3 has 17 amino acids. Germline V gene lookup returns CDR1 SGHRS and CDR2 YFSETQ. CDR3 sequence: CASSLGDLAGTQETQYF. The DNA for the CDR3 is TGCGCCAGCAGCCTGGGAGACCTAGCGGGGACTCAAGAGACCCAGTACTTC.

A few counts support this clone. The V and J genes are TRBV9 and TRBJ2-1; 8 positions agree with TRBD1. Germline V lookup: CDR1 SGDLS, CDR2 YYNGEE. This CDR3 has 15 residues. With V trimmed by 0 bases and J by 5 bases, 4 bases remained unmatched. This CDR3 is CASSVGGTGHNEQFF. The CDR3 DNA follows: TGTGCCAGCAGCGTAGGGGGGACAGGTCACAATGAGCAGTTCTTC.

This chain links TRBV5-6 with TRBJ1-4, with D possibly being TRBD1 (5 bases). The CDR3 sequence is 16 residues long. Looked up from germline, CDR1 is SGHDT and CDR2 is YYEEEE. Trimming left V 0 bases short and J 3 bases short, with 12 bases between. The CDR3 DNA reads TGTGCCAGCAGCTTGGAGCTCCAGGGCCCTAATGAAAAACTGTTTTTT. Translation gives CASSLELQGPNEKLFF.

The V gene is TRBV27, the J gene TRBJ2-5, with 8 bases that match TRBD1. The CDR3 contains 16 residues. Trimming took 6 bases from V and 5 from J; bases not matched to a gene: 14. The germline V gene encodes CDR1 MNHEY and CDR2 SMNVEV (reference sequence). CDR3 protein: CASSPPRDRLEETQYF. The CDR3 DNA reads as TGTGCCAGCAGCCCCCCCCGGGACAGGTTGGAGGAGACCCAGTACTTC.

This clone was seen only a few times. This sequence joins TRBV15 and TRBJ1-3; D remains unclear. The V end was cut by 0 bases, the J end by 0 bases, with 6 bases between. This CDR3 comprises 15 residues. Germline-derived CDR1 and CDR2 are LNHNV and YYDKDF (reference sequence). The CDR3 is CATSRDASSGNTIYF. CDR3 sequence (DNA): TGTGCCACCAGCAGAGATGCGAGCTCTGGAAACACCATATATTTT.

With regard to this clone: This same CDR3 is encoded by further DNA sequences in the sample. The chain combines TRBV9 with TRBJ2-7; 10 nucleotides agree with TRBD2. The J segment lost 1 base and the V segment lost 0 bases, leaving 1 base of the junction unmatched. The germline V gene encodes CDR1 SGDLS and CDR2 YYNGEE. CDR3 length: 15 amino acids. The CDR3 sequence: CASSVEAGGSYEQYF. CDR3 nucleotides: TGTGCCAGCAGCGTAGAAGCGGGGGGGTCCTACGAGCAGTACTTC.

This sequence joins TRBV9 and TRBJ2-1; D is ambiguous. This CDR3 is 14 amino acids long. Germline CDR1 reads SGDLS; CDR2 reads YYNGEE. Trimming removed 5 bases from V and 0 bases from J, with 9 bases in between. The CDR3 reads CASSYTSSYNEQFF. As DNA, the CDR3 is TGTGCCAGCAGTTATACCAGCTCCTACAATGAGCAGTTCTTC.

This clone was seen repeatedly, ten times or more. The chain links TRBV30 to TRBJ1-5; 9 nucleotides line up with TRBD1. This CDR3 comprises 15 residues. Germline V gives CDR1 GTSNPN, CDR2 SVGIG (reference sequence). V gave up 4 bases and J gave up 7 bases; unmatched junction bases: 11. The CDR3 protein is CAWTMGQGSGQPQHF. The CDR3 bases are TGTGCCTGGACTATGGGACAGGGATCGGGCCAGCCCCAGCATTTT.

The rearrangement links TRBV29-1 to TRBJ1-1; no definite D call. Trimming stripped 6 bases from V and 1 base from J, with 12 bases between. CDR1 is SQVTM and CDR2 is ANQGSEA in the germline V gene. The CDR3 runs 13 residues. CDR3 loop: CSVAAGRNTEAFF. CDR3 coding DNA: TGCAGCGTGGCTGCAGGTAGGAACACTGAAGCTTTCTTT.

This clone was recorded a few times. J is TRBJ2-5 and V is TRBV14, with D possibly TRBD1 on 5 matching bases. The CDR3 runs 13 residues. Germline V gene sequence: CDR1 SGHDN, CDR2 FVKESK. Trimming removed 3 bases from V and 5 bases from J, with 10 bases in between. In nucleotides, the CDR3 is TGTGCCAGCAGCCATCGACAGTCGGAGACCCAGTACTTC. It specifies CASSHRQSETQYF.

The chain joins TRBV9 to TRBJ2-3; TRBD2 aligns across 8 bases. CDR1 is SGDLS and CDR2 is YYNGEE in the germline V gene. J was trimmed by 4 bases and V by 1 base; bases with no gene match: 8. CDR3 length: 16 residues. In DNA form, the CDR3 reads TGTGCCAGCAGCGTAAGCGGGGGCGAAGGTGCAGATACGCAGTATTTT. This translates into CASSVSGGEGADTQYF. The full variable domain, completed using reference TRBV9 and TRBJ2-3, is DSGVTQTPKHLITATGQRVTLRCSPRSGDLSVYWYQQSLDQGLQFLIQYYNGEERAKGNILERFSAQQFPDLHSELNLSSLELGDSALYFCASSVSGGEGADTQYFGPGTRLTVL.

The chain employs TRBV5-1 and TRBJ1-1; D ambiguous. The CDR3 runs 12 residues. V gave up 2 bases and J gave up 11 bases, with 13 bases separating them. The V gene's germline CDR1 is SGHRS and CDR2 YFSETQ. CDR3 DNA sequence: TGCGCCAGCAGCTTACAACAAGGGAGGGCTTTCTTT. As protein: CASSLQQGRAFF.

CDR3 in DNA: TGTGCCTGGAGTGCGGAGGGGCAGGGCCGAGAATGGGCTTTCTTT. Its protein is CAWSAEGQGREWAFF. The J gene is TRBJ1-1, the V gene TRBV30; D possibly corresponds to TRBD1 (5 bases). Germline-derived CDR1 and CDR2 are GTSNPN and SVGIG (reference sequence). The germline V and J ends were trimmed by 1 base and 11 bases, with 23 bases remaining between them. The CDR3 loop spans 15 amino acids.

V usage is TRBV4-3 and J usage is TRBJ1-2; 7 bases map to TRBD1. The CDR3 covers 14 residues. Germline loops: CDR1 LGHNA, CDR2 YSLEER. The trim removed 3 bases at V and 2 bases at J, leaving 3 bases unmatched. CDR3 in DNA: TGCGCCAGCAGCCAGACAGGGACCAACTATGGCTACACCTTC. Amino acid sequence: CASSQTGTNYGYTF.